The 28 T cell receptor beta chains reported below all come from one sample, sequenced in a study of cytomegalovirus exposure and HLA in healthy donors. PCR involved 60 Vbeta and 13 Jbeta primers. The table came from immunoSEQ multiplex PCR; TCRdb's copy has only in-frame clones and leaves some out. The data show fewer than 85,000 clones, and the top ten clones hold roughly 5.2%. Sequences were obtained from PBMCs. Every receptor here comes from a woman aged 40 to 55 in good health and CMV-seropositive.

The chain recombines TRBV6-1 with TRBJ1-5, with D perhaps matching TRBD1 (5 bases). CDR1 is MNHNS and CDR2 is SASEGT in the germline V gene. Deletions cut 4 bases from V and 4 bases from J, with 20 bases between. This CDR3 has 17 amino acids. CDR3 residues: CASSGQFGTWANQPQHF. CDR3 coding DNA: TGTGCCAGCAGTGGACAGTTTGGGACTTGGGCAAATCAGCCCCAGCATTTT.

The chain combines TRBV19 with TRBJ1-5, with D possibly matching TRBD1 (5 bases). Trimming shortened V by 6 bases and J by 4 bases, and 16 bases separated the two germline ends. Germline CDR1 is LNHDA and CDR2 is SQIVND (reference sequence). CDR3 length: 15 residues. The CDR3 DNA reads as TGTGCCAGTAGCCAGGGCATTGTAGGAAATCAGCCCCAGCATTTT. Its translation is CASSQGIVGNQPQHF.

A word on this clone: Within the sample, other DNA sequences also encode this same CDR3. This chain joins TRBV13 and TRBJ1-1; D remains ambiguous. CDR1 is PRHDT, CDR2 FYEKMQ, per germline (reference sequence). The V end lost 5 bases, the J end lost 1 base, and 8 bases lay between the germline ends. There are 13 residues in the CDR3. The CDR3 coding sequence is TGTGCCAGCAGCCCGCGTGGGAACACTGAAGCTTTCTTT. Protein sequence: CASSPRGNTEAFF.

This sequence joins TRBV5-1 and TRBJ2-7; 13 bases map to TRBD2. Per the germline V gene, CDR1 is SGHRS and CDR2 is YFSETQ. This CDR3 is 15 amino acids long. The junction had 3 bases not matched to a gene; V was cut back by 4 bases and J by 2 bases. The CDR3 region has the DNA TGCGCCAGCAGCAAGACTAGCGGGAGGACCTACGAGCAGTACTTC. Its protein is CASSKTSGRTYEQYF.

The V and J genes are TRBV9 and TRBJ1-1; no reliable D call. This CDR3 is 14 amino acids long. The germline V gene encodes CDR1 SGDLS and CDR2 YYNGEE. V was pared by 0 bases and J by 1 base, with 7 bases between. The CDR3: CASSVASGNTEAFF. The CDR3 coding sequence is TGTGCCAGCAGCGTAGCATCGGGGAACACTGAAGCTTTCTTT.

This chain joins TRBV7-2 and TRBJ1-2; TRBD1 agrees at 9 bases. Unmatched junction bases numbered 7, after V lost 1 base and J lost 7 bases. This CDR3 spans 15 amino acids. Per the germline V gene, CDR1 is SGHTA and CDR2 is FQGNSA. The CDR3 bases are TGTGCCAGCAGCTTAGTAACAGGGGGCGCAGGTGGCTACACCTTC. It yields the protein CASSLVTGGAGGYTF.

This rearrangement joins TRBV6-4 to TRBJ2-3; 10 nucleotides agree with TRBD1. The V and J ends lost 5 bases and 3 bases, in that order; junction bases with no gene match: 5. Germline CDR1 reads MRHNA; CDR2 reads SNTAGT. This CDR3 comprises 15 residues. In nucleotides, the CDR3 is TGTGCCAGCAGTCCCGGACAGGGGGGAACAGATACGCAGTATTTT. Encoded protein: CASSPGQGGTDTQYF.

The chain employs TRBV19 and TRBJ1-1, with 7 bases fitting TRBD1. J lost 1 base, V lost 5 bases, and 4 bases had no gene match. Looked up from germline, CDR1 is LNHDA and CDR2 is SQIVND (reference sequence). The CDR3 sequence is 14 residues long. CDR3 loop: CASSAQGQNTEAFF. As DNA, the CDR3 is TGTGCCAGTAGTGCACAGGGGCAGAACACTGAAGCTTTCTTT.

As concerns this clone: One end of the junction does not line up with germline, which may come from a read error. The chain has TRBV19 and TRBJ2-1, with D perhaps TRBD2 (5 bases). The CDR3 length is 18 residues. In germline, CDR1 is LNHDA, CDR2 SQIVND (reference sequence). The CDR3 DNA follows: TGTGCCAGTAGTATCCTCCGGGCGGGCAGAAAGGGAACCTATGAGCAGCTCTTC. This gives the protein CASSILRAGRKGTYEQLF.

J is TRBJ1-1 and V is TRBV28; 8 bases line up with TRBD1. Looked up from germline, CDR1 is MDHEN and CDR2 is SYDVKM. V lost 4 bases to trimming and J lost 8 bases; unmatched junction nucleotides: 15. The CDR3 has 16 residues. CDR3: CASSSLPGQERSEAFF. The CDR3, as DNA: TGTGCCAGCAGTTCTTTACCGGGACAGGAAAGGTCGGAAGCTTTCTTT.

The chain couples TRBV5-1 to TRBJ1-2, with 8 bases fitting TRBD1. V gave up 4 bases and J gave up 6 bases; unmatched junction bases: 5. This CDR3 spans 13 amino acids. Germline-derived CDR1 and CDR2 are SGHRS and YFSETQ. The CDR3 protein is CASSTETGDGYTF. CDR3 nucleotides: TGCGCCAGCAGCACGGAGACAGGGGATGGCTACACCTTC. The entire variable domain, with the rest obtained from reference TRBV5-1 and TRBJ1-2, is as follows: KAGVTQTPRYLIKTRGQQVTLSCSPISGHRSVSWYQQTPGQGLQFLFEYFSETQRNKGNFPGRFSGRQFSNSRSEMNVSTLELGDSALYLCASSTETGDGYTFGSGTRLTVV.

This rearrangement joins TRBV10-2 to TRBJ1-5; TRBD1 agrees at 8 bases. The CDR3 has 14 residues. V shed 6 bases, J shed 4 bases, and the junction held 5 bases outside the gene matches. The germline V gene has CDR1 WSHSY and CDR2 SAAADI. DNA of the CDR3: TGCGCCAGCAGAGGGACAGGCCCAAATCAGCCCCAGCATTTT. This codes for CASRGTGPNQPQHF.

In nucleotides, the CDR3 is TGTGCCAGCAGTGATAAGGGGCCCTATGGCTACACCTTC. Its translation: CASSDKGPYGYTF. The chain employs TRBV2 and TRBJ1-2; a weak D match, TRBD1 (5 bases). Germline lookup yields CDR1 SNHLY and CDR2 FYNNEI. V was trimmed by 3 bases and J by 4 bases, leaving 9 bases between them. The CDR3 totals 13 residues. Complete variable domain (other parts from reference TRBV2 and TRBJ1-2): EPEVTQTPSHQVTQMGQEVILRCVPISNHLYFYWYRQILGQKVEFLVSFYNNEISEKSEIFDDQFSVERPDGSNFTLKIRSTKLEDSAMYFCASSDKGPYGYTFGSGTRLTVV.

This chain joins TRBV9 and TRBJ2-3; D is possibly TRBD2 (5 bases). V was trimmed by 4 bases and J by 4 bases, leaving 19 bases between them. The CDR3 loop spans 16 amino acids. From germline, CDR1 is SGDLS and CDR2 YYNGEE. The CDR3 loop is CASSLDPQRTADTQYF. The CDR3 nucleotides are TGTGCCAGCAGCCTCGACCCCCAGCGGACCGCAGATACGCAGTATTTT.

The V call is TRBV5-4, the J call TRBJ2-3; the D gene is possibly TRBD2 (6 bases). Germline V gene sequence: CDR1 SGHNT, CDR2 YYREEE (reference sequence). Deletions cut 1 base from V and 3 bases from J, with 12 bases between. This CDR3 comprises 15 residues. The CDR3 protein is CASSLKRERTDTQYF. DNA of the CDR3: TGTGCCAGCAGCTTGAAACGGGAGAGGACAGATACGCAGTATTTT.

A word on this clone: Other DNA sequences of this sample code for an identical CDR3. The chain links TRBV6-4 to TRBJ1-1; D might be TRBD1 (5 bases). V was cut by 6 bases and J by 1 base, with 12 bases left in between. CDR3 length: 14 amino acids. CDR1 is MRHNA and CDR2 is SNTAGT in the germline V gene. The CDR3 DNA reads TGTGCCAGCAGCCCAAGTCAGGGGAACACTGAAGCTTTCTTT. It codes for CASSPSQGNTEAFF.

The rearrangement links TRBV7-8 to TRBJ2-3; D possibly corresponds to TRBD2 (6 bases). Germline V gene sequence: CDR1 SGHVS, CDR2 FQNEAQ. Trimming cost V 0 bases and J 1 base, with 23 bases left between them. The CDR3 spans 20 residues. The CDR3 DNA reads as TGTGCCAGCAGCTTAGCGCTAAGGGACTCCATAGCCGGAGGCACAGATACGCAGTATTTT. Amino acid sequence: CASSLALRDSIAGGTDTQYF. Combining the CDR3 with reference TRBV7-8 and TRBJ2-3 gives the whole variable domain GAGVSQSPRYKVAKRGQDVALRCDPISGHVSLFWYQQALGQGPEFLTYFQNEAQLDKSGLPSDRFFAERPEGSVSTLKIQRTQQEDSAVYLCASSLALRDSIAGGTDTQYFGPGTRLTVL.

The DNA of the CDR3 is TGTGCCAGCAGCATCCGACAGGGGCTGGACTATGGCTACACCTTC. This gives the protein CASSIRQGLDYGYTF. This chain links TRBV6-1 with TRBJ1-2; 8 bases map to TRBD1. This CDR3 is 15 amino acids long. Germline trimming cut 6 bases from V and 3 bases from J; bases unmatched to any gene: 9. Germline loops: CDR1 MNHNS, CDR2 SASEGT.

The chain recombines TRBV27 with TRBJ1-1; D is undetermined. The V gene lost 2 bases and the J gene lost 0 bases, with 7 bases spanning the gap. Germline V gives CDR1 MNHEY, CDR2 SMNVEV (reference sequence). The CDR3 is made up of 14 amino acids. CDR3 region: CASSLGGVNTEAFF. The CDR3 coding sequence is TGTGCCAGCAGTTTAGGCGGGGTGAACACTGAAGCTTTCTTT.

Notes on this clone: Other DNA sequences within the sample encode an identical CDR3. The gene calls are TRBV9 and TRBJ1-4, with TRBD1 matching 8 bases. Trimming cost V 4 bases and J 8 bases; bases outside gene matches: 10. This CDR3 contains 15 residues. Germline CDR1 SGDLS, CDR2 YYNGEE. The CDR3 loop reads CASSSSGTGGEKLFF. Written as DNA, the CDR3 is TGTGCCAGCAGCTCGTCCGGGACAGGAGGCGAAAAACTGTTTTTT.

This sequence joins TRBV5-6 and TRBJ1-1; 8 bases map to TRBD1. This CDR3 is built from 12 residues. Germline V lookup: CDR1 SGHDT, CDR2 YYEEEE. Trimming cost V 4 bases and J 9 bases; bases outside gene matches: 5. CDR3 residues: CASSTGGTKAFF. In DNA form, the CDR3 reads TGTGCCAGCAGCACAGGGGGGACCAAAGCTTTCTTT.

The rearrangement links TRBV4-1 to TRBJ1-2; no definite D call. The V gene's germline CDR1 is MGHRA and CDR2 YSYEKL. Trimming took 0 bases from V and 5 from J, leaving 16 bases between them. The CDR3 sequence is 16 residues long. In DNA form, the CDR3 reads TGCGCCAGCAGCCAAGATAGCGGGCAGGTGAGGTATGGCTACACCTTC. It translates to CASSQDSGQVRYGYTF.

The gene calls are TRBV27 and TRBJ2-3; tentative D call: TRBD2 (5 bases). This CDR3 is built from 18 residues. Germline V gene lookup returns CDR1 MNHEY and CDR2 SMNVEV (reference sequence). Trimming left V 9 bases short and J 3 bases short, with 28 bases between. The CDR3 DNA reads TGTGCCAGAGTAAAGGAGGTACGGTCGGGTGGTGGGACAGATACGCAGTATTTT. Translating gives CARVKEVRSGGGTDTQYF.

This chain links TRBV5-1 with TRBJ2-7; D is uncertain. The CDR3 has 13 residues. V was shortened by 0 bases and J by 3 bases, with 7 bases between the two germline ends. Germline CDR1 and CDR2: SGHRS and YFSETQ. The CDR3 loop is CASSLATYYEQYF. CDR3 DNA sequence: TGCGCCAGCAGCTTGGCTACCTACTACGAGCAGTACTTC.

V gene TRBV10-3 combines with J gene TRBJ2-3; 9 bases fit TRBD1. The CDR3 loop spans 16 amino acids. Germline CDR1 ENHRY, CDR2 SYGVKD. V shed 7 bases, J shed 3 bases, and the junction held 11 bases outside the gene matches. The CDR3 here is CAIKINRGLGTDTQYF. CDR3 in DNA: TGTGCCATCAAAATCAACAGGGGGCTAGGGACAGATACGCAGTATTTT.

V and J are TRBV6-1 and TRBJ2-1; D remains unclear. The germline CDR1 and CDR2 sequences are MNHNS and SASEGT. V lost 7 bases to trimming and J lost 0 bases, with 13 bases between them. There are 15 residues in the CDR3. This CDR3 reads CASTTGVFSYNEQFF. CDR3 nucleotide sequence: TGTGCCAGCACTACGGGTGTCTTCTCCTACAATGAGCAGTTCTTC.

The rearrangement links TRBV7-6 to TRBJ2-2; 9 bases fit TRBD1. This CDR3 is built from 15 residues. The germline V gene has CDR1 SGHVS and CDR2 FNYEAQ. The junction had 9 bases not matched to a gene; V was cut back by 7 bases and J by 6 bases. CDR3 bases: TGTGCCAGCACCTCCGGGACAGGGCCTGCCGGGGAGCTGTTTTTT. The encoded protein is CASTSGTGPAGELFF.

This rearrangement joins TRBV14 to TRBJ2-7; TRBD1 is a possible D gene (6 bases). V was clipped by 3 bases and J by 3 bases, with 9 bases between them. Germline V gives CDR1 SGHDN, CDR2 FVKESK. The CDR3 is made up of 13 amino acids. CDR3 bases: TGTGCCAGCAGCCACGGACAGATCTACGAGCAGTACTTC. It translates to CASSHGQIYEQYF. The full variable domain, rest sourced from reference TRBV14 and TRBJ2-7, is EAGVTQFPSHSVIEKGQTVTLRCDPISGHDNLYWYRRVMGKEIKFLLHFVKESKQDESGMPNNRFLAERTGGTYSTLKVQPAELEDSGVYFCASSHGQIYEQYFGPGTRLTVT.